This T cell receptor beta chain was sequenced in a study of blood T cell repertoires in COVID-19. Study information: T cells, B-cell-depleted T cells, or PBMCs supplied cDNA or gDNA.

The assay was immunoSEQ multiplex PCR, and TCRdb's table has in-frame clones only and misses some. This sample has about 120,000 clones, with approximately 85% found just once. V trimming: 5 bases; J trimming: 2 bases; junction bases outside the gene matches: 4. CDR3 size: 15 residues. CDR1 and CDR2 from the germline V gene are SGHAT and FQNNGV. This receptor was taken from an elderly man with acute or convalescent COVID-19. The chain uses TRBV11-2 and TRBJ2-7; 12 bases line up with TRBD2. Sequenced material: peripheral blood. In nucleotides, the CDR3 is TGTGCCAGCAGCCTGAGGACTAGCGGGGCCTACGAGCAGTACTTC. It is translated as CASSLRTSGAYEQYF.